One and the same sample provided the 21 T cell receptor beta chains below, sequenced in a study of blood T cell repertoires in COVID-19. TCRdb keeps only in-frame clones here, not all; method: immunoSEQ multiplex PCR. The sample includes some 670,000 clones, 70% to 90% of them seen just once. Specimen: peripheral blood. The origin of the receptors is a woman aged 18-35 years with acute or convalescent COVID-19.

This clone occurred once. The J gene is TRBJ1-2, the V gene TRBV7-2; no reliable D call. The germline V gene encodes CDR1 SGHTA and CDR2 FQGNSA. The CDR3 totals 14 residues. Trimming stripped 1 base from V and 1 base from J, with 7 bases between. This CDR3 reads CASSLGSDNYGYTF. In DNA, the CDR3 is TGTGCCAGCAGCTTAGGGTCAGATAACTATGGCTACACCTTC.

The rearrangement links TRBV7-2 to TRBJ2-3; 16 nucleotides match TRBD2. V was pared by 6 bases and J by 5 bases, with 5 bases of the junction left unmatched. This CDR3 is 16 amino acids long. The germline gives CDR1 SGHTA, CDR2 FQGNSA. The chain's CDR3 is CASSPGLAGGRDTQYF. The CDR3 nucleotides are TGTGCCAGCAGTCCGGGACTAGCGGGGGGGAGAGATACGCAGTATTTT.

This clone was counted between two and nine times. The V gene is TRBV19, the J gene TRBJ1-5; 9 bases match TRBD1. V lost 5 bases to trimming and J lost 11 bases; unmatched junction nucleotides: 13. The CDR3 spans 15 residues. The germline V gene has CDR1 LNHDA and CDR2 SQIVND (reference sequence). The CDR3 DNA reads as TGTGCCAGTAGTCGGAGGGGACAGGGATTTGTAGCCCAGCATTTT. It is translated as CASSRRGQGFVAQHF.

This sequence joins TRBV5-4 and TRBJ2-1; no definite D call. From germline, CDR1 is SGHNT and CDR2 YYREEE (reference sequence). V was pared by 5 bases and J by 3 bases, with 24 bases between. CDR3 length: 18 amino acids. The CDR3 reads CASSSPHVGPSFYNEQFF. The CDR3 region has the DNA TGTGCCAGCAGTTCCCCGCACGTGGGCCCAAGCTTCTACAATGAGCAGTTCTTC.

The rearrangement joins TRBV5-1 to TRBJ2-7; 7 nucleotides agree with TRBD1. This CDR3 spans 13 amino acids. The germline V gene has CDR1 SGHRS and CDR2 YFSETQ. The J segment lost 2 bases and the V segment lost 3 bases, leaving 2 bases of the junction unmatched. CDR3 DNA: TGCGCCAGCAGCTGGGACAGCACCTACGAGCAGTACTTC. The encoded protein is CASSWDSTYEQYF.

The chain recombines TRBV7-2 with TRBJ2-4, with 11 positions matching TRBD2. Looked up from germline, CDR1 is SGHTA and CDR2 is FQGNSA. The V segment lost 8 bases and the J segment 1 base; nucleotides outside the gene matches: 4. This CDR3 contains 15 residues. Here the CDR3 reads CASGRLAGAKNIQYF. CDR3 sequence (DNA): TGTGCCAGCGGTCGACTAGCGGGGGCCAAAAACATTCAGTACTTC.

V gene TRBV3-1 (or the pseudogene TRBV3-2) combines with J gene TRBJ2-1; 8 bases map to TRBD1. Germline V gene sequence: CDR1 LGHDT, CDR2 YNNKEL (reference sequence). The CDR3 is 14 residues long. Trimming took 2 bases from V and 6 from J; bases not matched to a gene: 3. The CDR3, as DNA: TGTGCCAGCAGCCAAAGGACAGGGTCCAATGAGCAGTTCTTC. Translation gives CASSQRTGSNEQFF.

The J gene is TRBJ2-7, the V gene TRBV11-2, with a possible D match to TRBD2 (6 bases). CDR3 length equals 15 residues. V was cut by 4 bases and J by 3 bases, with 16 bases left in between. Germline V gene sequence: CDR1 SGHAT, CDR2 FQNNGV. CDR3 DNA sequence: TGTGCCAGCAGCTCCCTCCGACTAGGGAACTACGAGCAGTACTTC. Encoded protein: CASSSLRLGNYEQYF.

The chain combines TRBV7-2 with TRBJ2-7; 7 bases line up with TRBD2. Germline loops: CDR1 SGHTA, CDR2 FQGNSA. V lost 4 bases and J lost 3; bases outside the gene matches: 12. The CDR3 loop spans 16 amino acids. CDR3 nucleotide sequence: TGTGCCAGCAGCTCACCCCCCGCGGGGGTAAGCTACGAGCAGTACTTC. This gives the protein CASSSPPAGVSYEQYF.

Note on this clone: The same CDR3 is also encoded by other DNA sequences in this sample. The CDR3 protein is CASSPGTGYEQYF. Written as DNA, the CDR3 is TGTGCCAGCAGTCCCGGGACAGGATACGAGCAGTACTTC. The chain has TRBV27 and TRBJ2-7; 8 nucleotides line up with TRBD1. The CDR3 sequence is 13 residues long. V lost 5 bases and J lost 4; bases outside the gene matches: 4. Germline V gene lookup returns CDR1 MNHEY and CDR2 SMNVEV (reference sequence).

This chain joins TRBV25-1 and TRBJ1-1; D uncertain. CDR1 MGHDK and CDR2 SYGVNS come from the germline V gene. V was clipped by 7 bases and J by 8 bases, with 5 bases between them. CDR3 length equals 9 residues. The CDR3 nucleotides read TGTGCCAGCACGGAGGAAGCTTTCTTT. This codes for CASTEEAFF.

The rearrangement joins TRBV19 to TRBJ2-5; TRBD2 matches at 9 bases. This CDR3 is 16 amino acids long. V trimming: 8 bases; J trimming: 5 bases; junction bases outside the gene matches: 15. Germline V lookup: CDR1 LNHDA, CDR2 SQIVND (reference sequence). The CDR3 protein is CASRSSGAGGVETQYF. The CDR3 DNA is TGTGCCAGTCGCTCTAGCGGGGCCGGGGGCGTGGAGACCCAGTACTTC.

The chain's CDR3 is CASSGYGREAAFF. DNA of the CDR3: TGTGCCAGCAGTGGGTACGGCAGGGAGGCAGCTTTCTTT. The chain couples TRBV2 to TRBJ1-1; D is possibly TRBD1 (5 bases). With 4 bases removed from V and 10 bases from J, the gap between germline ends came to 16 bases. This CDR3 comprises 13 residues. Germline V gives CDR1 SNHLY, CDR2 FYNNEI.

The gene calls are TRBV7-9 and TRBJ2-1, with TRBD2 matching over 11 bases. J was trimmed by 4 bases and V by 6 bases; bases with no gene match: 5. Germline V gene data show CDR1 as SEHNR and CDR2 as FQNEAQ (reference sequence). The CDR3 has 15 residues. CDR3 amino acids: CASSASSGGYNEQFF. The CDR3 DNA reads TGTGCCAGCAGTGCCTCTAGCGGGGGGTACAATGAGCAGTTCTTC.

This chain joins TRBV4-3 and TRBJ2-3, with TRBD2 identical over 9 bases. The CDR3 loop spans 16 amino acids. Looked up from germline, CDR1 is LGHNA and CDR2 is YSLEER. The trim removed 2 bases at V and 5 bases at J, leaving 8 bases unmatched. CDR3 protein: CASSQWSSGAEDTQYF. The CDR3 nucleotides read TGCGCCAGCAGCCAATGGTCTAGCGGGGCGGAAGATACGCAGTATTTT.

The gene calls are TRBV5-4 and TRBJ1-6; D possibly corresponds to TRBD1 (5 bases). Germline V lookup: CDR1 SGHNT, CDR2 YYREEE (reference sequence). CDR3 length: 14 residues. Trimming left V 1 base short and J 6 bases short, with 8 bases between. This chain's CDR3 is CASSLQGTNSPLHF. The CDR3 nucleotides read TGTGCCAGCAGCTTGCAGGGAACTAATTCACCCCTCCACTTT. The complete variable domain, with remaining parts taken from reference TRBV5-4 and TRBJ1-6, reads ETGVTQSPTHLIKTRGQQVTLRCSSQSGHNTVSWYQQALGQGPQFIFQYYREEENGRGNFPPRFSGLQFPNYSSELNVNALELDDSALYLCASSLQGTNSPLHFGNGTRLTVT.

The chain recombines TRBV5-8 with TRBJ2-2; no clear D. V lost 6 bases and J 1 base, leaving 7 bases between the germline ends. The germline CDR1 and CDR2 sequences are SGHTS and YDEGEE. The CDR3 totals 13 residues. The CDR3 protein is CASTYLNTGELFF. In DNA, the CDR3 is TGTGCCAGCACGTACTTGAACACCGGGGAGCTGTTTTTT. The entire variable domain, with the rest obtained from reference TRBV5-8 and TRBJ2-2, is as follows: EAGVTQSPTHLIKTRGQQATLRCSPISGHTSVYWYQQALGLGLQFLLWYDEGEERNRGNFPPRFSGRQFPNYSSELNVNALELEDSALYLCASTYLNTGELFFGEGSRLTVL.

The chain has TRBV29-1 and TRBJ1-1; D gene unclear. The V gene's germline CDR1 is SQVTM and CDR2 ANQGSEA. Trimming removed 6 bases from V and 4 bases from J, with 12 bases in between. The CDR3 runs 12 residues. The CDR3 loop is CSVLPGGTEAFF. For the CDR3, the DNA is TGCAGCGTCCTCCCTGGAGGCACTGAAGCTTTCTTT. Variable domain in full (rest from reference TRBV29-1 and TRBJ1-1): SAVISQKPSRDICQRGTSLTIQCQVDSQVTMMFWYRQQPGQSLTLIATANQGSEATYESGFVIDKFPISRPNLTFSTLTVSNMSPEDSSIYLCSVLPGGTEAFFGQGTRLTVV.

The CDR3 is CASSVGISSYNSPLHF. The CDR3 DNA sequence: TGTGCCAGCAGCGTAGGTATCAGCTCCTATAATTCACCCCTCCACTTT. The J gene is TRBJ1-6, the V gene TRBV9; D gene uncertain. Germline CDR1 reads SGDLS; CDR2 reads YYNGEE. The V end lost 0 bases, the J end lost 0 bases, and 7 bases lay between the germline ends. The CDR3 runs 16 residues.

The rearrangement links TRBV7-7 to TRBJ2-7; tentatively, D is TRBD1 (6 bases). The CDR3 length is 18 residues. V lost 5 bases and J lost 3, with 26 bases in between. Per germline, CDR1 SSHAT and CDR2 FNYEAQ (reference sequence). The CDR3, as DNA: TGTGCCAGCAGCCCTAGCAGTCCCCACAGGGACCTCTTCTACGAGCAGTACTTC. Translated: CASSPSSPHRDLFYEQYF.

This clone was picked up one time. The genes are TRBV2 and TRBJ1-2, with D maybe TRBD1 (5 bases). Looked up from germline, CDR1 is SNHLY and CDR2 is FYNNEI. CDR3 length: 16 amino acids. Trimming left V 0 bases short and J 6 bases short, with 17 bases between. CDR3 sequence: CASSEAGVRGGHGYTF. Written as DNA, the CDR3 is TGTGCCAGCAGTGAAGCGGGGGTGAGGGGAGGGCATGGCTACACCTTC.